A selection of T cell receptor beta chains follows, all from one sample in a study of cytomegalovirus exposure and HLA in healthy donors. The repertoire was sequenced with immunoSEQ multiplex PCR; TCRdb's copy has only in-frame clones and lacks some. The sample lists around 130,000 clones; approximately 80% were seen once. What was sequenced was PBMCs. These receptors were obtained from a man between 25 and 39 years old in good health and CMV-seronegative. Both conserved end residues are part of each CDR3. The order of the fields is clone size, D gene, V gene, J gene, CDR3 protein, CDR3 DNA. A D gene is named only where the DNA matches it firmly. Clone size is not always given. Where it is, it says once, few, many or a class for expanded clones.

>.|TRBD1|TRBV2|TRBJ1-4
CASRGQAPNEKLFF
TGTGCCAGCAGAGGACAGGCTCCCAATGAAAAACTGTTTTTT
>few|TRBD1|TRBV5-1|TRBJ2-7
CASSLGTGAHEQYF
TGCGCCAGCAGCTTGGGGACAGGGGCCCACGAGCAGTACTTC
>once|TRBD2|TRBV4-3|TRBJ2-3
CASSQASGTRLSTDTQYF
TGCGCCAGCAGCCAGGCTAGCGGGACACGGCTAAGCACAGATACGCAGTATTTT
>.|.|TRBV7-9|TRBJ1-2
CASSKGTSYGYTF
TGTGCCAGCAGCAAAGGGACATCTTACGGCTACACCTTC
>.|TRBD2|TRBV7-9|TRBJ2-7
CASSLEASGFTYEQYF
TGTGCCAGCAGCTTAGAAGCTAGCGGGTTTACCTACGAGCAGTACTTC
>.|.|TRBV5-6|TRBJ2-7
CASSFPRLSYEQYF
TGTGCCAGCAGCTTTCCCAGGCTCTCCTACGAGCAGTACTTC
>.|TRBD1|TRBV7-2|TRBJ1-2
CASTPDRPRGYTF
TGTGCCAGCACACCGGACAGGCCTAGGGGCTACACCTTC
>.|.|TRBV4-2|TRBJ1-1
CASSQEELAVNTEAFF
TGTGCCAGCAGCCAAGAAGAATTGGCCGTGAACACTGAAGCTTTCTTT
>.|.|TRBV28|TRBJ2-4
CASSGLNQNIQYF
TGTGCCAGCAGCGGACTCAATCAAAACATTCAGTACTTC
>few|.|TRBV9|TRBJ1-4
CASSVGGGQGNEKLFF
TGTGCCAGCAGCGTAGGGGGAGGGCAGGGGAATGAAAAACTGTTTTTT
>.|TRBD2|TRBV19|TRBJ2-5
CASSRGGETQYF
TGTGCCAGTAGTAGGGGGGGGGAGACCCAGTACTTC
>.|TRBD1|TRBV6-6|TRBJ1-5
CASSSRGPYSNQPQHF
TGTGCCAGCAGTAGCAGGGGGCCCTATAGCAATCAGCCCCAGCATTTT
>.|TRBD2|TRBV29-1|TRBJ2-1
CSVEGGVAGDNEQFF
TGCAGCGTTGAAGGCGGGGTAGCGGGGGACAATGAGCAGTTCTTC
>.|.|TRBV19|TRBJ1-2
CASSIPGTGGGYTF
TGTGCCAGTAGTATACCGGGAACCGGGGGTGGCTACACCTTC
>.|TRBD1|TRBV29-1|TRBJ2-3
CSVTGQGALDTQYF
TGCAGCGTGACGGGACAGGGGGCGTTAGATACGCAGTATTTT
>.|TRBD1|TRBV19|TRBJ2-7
CASSIGTGTYEQYF
TGTGCCAGTAGTATTGGGACAGGGACCTACGAGCAGTACTTC
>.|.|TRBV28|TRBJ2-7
CASSTKYGSSYEQYF
TGTGCCAGCAGTACTAAGTACGGGAGCTCCTACGAGCAGTACTTC
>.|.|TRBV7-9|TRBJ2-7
CSSSIDSYEQYF
TGTTCCAGCAGCATCGACAGCTACGAGCAGTACTTC
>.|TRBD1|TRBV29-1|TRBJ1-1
CSVSQGGTEAFF
TGCAGCGTTTCCCAGGGGGGCACTGAAGCTTTCTTT
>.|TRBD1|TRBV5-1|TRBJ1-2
CASSLAKGAGGYTF
TGCGCCAGCAGCTTGGCCAAGGGGGCAGGAGGCTACACCTTC
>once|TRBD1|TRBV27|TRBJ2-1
CASSSRQGPNEQFF
TGTGCCAGCAGTTCGCGACAGGGCCCCAATGAGCAGTTCTTC
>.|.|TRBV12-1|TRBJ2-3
CASSLDTTSDLGTSTDTQYF
TGTGCCAGCAGCTTGGACACGACTAGCGACTTGGGAACTAGCACAGATACGCAGTATTTT
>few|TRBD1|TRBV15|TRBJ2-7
CATSRIRQGAYEQYF
TGTGCCACCAGCAGAATACGACAGGGTGCCTACGAGCAGTACTTC
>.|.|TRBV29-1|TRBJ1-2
CSVVVGGNYGYTF
TGCAGCGTTGTGGTAGGAGGAAACTATGGCTACACCTTC
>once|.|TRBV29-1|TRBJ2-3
CSVVGGDTQYF
TGCAGCGTTGTCGGGGGAGATACGCAGTATTTT
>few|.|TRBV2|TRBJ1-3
CATLTGPIGPGNTIYF
TGTGCCACCCTAACAGGACCCATAGGACCTGGAAACACCATATATTTT